The clone carrying this T cell receptor beta chain was detected a few times. Antigen: not known. These data come from a study of cytomegalovirus exposure and HLA in healthy donors. V trimming: 6 bases; J trimming: 0 bases; junction bases outside the gene matches: 10. Germline CDR1 MNHNY, CDR2 SVGAGI (reference sequence). The CDR3 spans 16 residues. Sequencing used immunoSEQ multiplex PCR; TCRdb keeps in-frame clones, though not all of them. Counted here are 150,000 to 200,000 clones, around 92% occurring once; the ten biggest clones make up 4% to 4.5%. The study's findings and limits: The study flagged roughly 150 TCR beta chains as cytomegalovirus-associated.

The sequenced sample was PBMCs. The origin of this receptor is a young man in good health and CMV-seropositive. The rearrangement uses TRBV6-6 and TRBJ1-2; 7 positions agree with TRBD1. In DNA, the CDR3 is TGTGCCAGCAGCAGGGACAGCATCGTTCCTAACTATGGCTACACCTTC. It is translated as CASSRDSIVPNYGYTF.